The TCR beta chain under discussion was sequenced for a study of blood T cell repertoires in COVID-19. As for the study in general: Researchers got acute and convalescent COVID-19 samples from the United States, Italy and Spain.

CDR1 MNHEY and CDR2 SVGEGT come from the germline V gene. The CDR3 has 17 residues. Germline trimming cut 5 bases from V and 5 bases from J; bases unmatched to any gene: 12. Assay used: immunoSEQ multiplex PCR; TCRdb lists only in-frame clones, some missing. The sample carries 250,000 to 300,000 clones, approximately 90% recorded once. The sample was peripheral blood. This sequence originates from a woman aged 45-60 years with COVID-19, enrolled during active disease. The V call is TRBV6-2 or TRBV6-3, the J call TRBJ2-5; TRBD2 matches at 12 bases. The CDR3 DNA reads TGTGCCAGCAGTACCGGGACTAGCGGGTACTGGTGGGAGACCCAGTACTTC. It translates to CASSTGTSGYWWETQYF.